The 27 T cell receptor beta chains given below trace back to one sample, sequenced in a study of blood T cell repertoires in COVID-19. Generated by immunoSEQ multiplex PCR, the TCRdb table keeps only in-frame clones and is missing some. The profile shows 90,000 or so clones, roughly 83% of them singletons. Sequenced input: peripheral blood. The receptors stem from a man between 45 and 60 years old with active COVID-19.

The chain has TRBV5-1 and TRBJ2-7; D ambiguous. CDR3 length: 13 residues. V was cut by 0 bases and J by 2 bases, with 6 bases left in between. Germline CDR1 SGHRS, CDR2 YFSETQ. CDR3 bases: TGCGCCAGCAGCTTGGAGCCGACCTACGAGCAGTACTTC. Its protein product is CASSLEPTYEQYF.

Only one count was recorded for this clone. This chain connects TRBV28 to TRBJ2-7, with 12 bases fitting TRBD1. The V and J ends lost 6 bases and 4 bases, in that order; junction bases with no gene match: 7. This CDR3 has 15 amino acids. Germline V gene sequence: CDR1 MDHEN, CDR2 SYDVKM. This CDR3 is CASRPGTGGRYEQYF. As DNA, the CDR3 is TGTGCCAGCAGGCCCGGGACAGGGGGCAGGTACGAGCAGTACTTC.

This clone is a singleton in its sample. The chain joins TRBV28 to TRBJ2-5, with D maybe TRBD1 (5 bases). This CDR3 is built from 13 residues. V lost 2 bases to trimming and J lost 3 bases, with 7 bases between them. Germline V gene data show CDR1 as MDHEN and CDR2 as SYDVKM. As DNA, the CDR3 is TGTGCCAGCAGTTTAGACAGAGAAGAGACCCAGTACTTC. Protein product: CASSLDREETQYF.

V and J are TRBV15 and TRBJ2-2; a possible D gene is TRBD1 (5 bases). V lost 5 bases and J lost 0, with 13 bases in between. Per the germline V gene, CDR1 is LNHNV and CDR2 is YYDKDF (reference sequence). This CDR3 has 16 amino acids. The CDR3 reads CATSLDTIANTGELFF. The CDR3 DNA sequence: TGTGCCACCAGCTTGGACACCATCGCGAACACCGGGGAGCTGTTTTTT.

A word on this clone: Germline is not matched at one junction end, which may reflect a read error. The CDR3 region is CSVEDGGQGLF. CDR3 DNA: TGCAGCGTTGAGGACGGCGGACAGGGCCTCTTC. V is TRBV29-1 and J is TRBJ2-7; TRBD1 matches 8 bases. This CDR3 region has 11 residues. Germline CDR1 and CDR2: SQVTM and ANQGSEA.

The rearrangement joins TRBV5-4 to TRBJ2-1, with TRBD2 matching 9 bases. Germline V gene data show CDR1 as SGHNT and CDR2 as YYREEE (reference sequence). Trimming at V came to 6 bases and at J to 6 bases, leaving 13 bases not matched to a gene. The CDR3 is 16 amino acids. The CDR3 is CASTLGVAGATNEQFF. Here the CDR3 DNA reads TGTGCCAGCACCCTTGGGGTAGCGGGGGCGACCAATGAGCAGTTCTTC.

This clone was seen more than once but under ten times. The chain employs TRBV6-1 and TRBJ2-7; TRBD1 matches 7 bases. Germline CDR1 reads MNHNS; CDR2 reads SASEGT. The trim removed 1 base at V and 1 base at J, leaving 1 base unmatched. The CDR3 has 14 residues. This chain's CDR3 is CASSEGGQSYEQYF. CDR3 in DNA: TGTGCCAGCAGTGAAGGGGGACAGTCCTACGAGCAGTACTTC.

The rearrangement uses TRBV19 and TRBJ2-2; a weak D match, TRBD1 (6 bases). Germline loops: CDR1 LNHDA, CDR2 SQIVND (reference sequence). V was pared by 5 bases and J by 9 bases, with 19 bases between. This CDR3 is 15 amino acids long. The CDR3 coding sequence is TGTGCCAGTAGTGTAGCCGGTAGGGGACACCGGGAGCTGTTTTTT. It codes for CASSVAGRGHRELFF.

This chain joins TRBV11-2 and TRBJ2-5, with 9 bases aligning to TRBD1. This CDR3 comprises 13 residues. Trimming took 5 bases from V and 5 from J; bases not matched to a gene: 3. Germline V gene sequence: CDR1 SGHAT, CDR2 FQNNGV. DNA for the CDR3: TGTGCCAGCAGCGGGACAGGGAGGGAGACCCAGTACTTC. Translation: CASSGTGRETQYF.

This clone was seen more than once but under ten times. V usage is TRBV7-2 and J usage is TRBJ1-3, with a weak D call TRBD1 (6 bases). This CDR3 comprises 17 residues. The ends were cut back, 1 base at V and 1 base at J, with 14 bases in the middle. Germline V CDR1 and CDR2: SGHTA, FQGNSA. CDR3 coding DNA: TGTGCCAGCAGCTTAGGTCCGGGCAGGGGATCTGGAAACACCATATATTTT. Its translation is CASSLGPGRGSGNTIYF.

The chain employs TRBV27 and TRBJ2-5, with 10 bases fitting TRBD2. V dropped 3 bases and J dropped 5; count of bases not matched to a gene: 9. Germline CDR1 and CDR2: MNHEY and SMNVEV (reference sequence). CDR3 length: 16 residues. The CDR3 bases are TGTGCCAGCAGTTTTTTGGTATCGGGACTAGCGGAGACCCAGTACTTC. This translates into CASSFLVSGLAETQYF.

This rearrangement joins TRBV30 to TRBJ2-7; maybe TRBD1 (5 bases). V was shortened by 0 bases and J by 5 bases, with 26 bases between the two germline ends. Germline V gives CDR1 GTSNPN, CDR2 SVGIG (reference sequence). This CDR3 has 18 residues. The CDR3: CAWSVWGSPSKGEDEQYF. The CDR3 bases are TGTGCCTGGAGTGTATGGGGCAGTCCCTCGAAAGGTGAGGACGAGCAGTACTTC.

The rearrangement uses TRBV7-2 and TRBJ2-3; D is uncertain. V lost 7 bases and J 3 bases, leaving 17 bases between the germline ends. This CDR3 region has 15 residues. CDR1 and CDR2 (germline): SGHTA, FQGNSA. The CDR3 bases are TGTGCCAGCATGACACAAGGTATCAAGACAGATACGCAGTATTTT. Residues: CASMTQGIKTDTQYF. The full variable domain, completed using reference TRBV7-2 and TRBJ2-3, is GAGVSQSPSNKVTEKGKDVELRCDPISGHTALYWYRQSLGQGLEFLIYFQGNSAPDKSGLPSDRFSAERTGGSVSTLTIQRTQQEDSAVYLCASMTQGIKTDTQYFGPGTRLTVL.

Written as DNA, the CDR3 is TGTGCCAGCAGCGTCTCCAGGGGACTACGGCAGTACTTC. It encodes CASSVSRGLRQYF. The chain uses TRBV11-1 and TRBJ2-7; a possible D gene is TRBD2 (7 bases). CDR1 is SGHAT and CDR2 is FQDESV in the germline V gene (reference sequence). Between the trimmed V and J ends, which lost 5 bases and 9 bases, there was a span of 17 bases. The CDR3 runs to 13 residues.

This chain uses TRBV30 with TRBJ2-7; TRBD1 matches at 9 bases. The CDR3 loop spans 15 amino acids. Per the germline V gene, CDR1 is GTSNPN and CDR2 is SVGIG (reference sequence). The V and J ends lost 1 base and 2 bases, in that order; junction bases with no gene match: 6. The CDR3 DNA follows: TGTGCCTGGAGTGCCCGACAGGGGGGCGCCTACGAGCAGTACTTC. Translation: CAWSARQGGAYEQYF.

This clone showed up just once. The V call is TRBV28, the J call TRBJ1-2, with 10 bases fitting TRBD1. This CDR3 is 19 amino acids long. CDR1 and CDR2 (germline): MDHEN, SYDVKM. V was clipped by 3 bases and J by 4 bases; unmatched bases: 17. The CDR3 nucleotides read TGTGCCAGCAGTTTTCAGGGCGGGGACAGGGGCCGATTGGGCTATGGCTACACCTTC. Translation gives CASSFQGGDRGRLGYGYTF.

The chain recombines TRBV5-1 with TRBJ2-3, with 10 bases aligning to TRBD2. V lost 0 bases to trimming and J lost 3 bases; unmatched junction nucleotides: 4. The CDR3 runs 16 residues. CDR1 SGHRS and CDR2 YFSETQ come from the germline V gene. The DNA of the CDR3 is TGCGCCAGCAGCTTGGTGGCTAGCGGGGGAACAGATACGCAGTATTTT. Its translation: CASSLVASGGTDTQYF.

The genes are TRBV24-1 and TRBJ2-7, with TRBD2 identical over 9 bases. This CDR3 has 15 amino acids. Germline CDR1 is KGHDR and CDR2 is SFDVKD. Trimming cost V 0 bases and J 5 bases; bases outside gene matches: 4. The CDR3 loop is CATSDLRLAGDEQYF. The CDR3 bases are TGTGCCACCAGTGATTTGCGGTTAGCGGGAGACGAGCAGTACTTC.

The chain links TRBV27 to TRBJ2-7; 7 bases are a match to TRBD1. Germline-derived CDR1 and CDR2 are MNHEY and SMNVEV (reference sequence). Losses at the gene ends were 6 bases for V and 3 bases for J; bases not matched to a gene: 11. This CDR3 region has 15 residues. CDR3 coding DNA: TGTGCCAGCAGCCCTCAGCCGGGACAGAGCTACGAGCAGTACTTC. Encoded protein: CASSPQPGQSYEQYF.

The chain employs TRBV28 and TRBJ2-7, with 11 bases that match TRBD2. This CDR3 contains 16 residues. V lost 5 bases, J lost 9 bases, and 15 bases stayed unmatched. Per germline, CDR1 MDHEN and CDR2 SYDVKM. This CDR3 reads CASSTTGTSGLYRQYF. The DNA for the CDR3 is TGTGCCAGCAGTACCACCGGGACTAGCGGACTATATCGGCAGTACTTC.

The genes are TRBV4-3 and TRBJ2-3, with TRBD2 matching over 7 bases. The V segment lost 3 bases and the J segment 5 bases; nucleotides outside the gene matches: 8. Germline V CDR1 and CDR2: LGHNA, YSLEER. The CDR3 is 15 residues long. The CDR3 bases are TGCGCCAGCAGCCAGTATTTGAGCGGGGAAGATACGCAGTATTTT. Translation gives CASSQYLSGEDTQYF.

The J gene is TRBJ2-7, the V gene TRBV30; possibly TRBD2 for D (7 bases). CDR3 length: 19 residues. V was shortened by 0 bases and J by 4 bases, with 28 bases between the two germline ends. Germline V gene data show CDR1 as GTSNPN and CDR2 as SVGIG (reference sequence). DNA for the CDR3: TGTGCCTGGAGTGTACTTTCTTCGGGCGGGGGCAGGGTGCGGTACGAGCAGTACTTC. It translates to CAWSVLSSGGGRVRYEQYF.

The rearrangement links TRBV9 to TRBJ2-2, with 7 bases fitting TRBD2. J lost 5 bases, V lost 4 bases, and 8 bases had no gene match. The germline gives CDR1 SGDLS, CDR2 YYNGEE. CDR3 length equals 15 residues. The CDR3 loop reads CASSPRGRGTGELFF. In nucleotides, the CDR3 is TGTGCCAGCAGCCCCCGTGGGAGGGGAACCGGGGAGCTGTTTTTT.

The V and J genes are TRBV28 and TRBJ1-2, with D perhaps matching TRBD1 (6 bases). The germline V gene has CDR1 MDHEN and CDR2 SYDVKM. The CDR3 runs 12 residues. The V end was cut by 5 bases, the J end by 7 bases, with 11 bases between. DNA for the CDR3: TGTGCCAGCAGTCCTAACAGGGCTGGCTACACCTTC. As protein: CASSPNRAGYTF.

This chain links TRBV24-1 with TRBJ1-1, with TRBD1 as a possible D gene (6 bases). CDR1 KGHDR and CDR2 SFDVKD come from the germline V gene. V dropped 6 bases and J dropped 1 base, with 11 bases sitting between them. There are 14 residues in the CDR3. The CDR3 loop is CATSSGQPNTEAFF. CDR3 in DNA: TGTGCCACCAGTTCCGGACAGCCGAACACTGAAGCTTTCTTT.

The rearrangement joins TRBV7-9 to TRBJ1-5, with D possibly matching TRBD1 (6 bases). With 1 base removed from V and 7 bases from J, the gap between germline ends came to 17 bases. The CDR3 spans 16 residues. Per the germline V gene, CDR1 is SEHNR and CDR2 is FQNEAQ (reference sequence). Here the CDR3 reads CASSLDRVREGQPQHF. The CDR3 DNA reads as TGTGCCAGCAGCTTAGACAGGGTGAGAGAGGGGCAGCCCCAGCATTTT.

Only a few counts were recorded for this clone. The V and J genes are TRBV9 and TRBJ2-5, with TRBD2 matching over 9 bases. This CDR3 contains 16 residues. Germline CDR1 is SGDLS and CDR2 is YYNGEE. After removal of 4 bases from V and 1 base from J, the junction contained 8 bases not matched to a gene. This chain's CDR3 is CASSPSTSGAQETQYF. The CDR3 coding sequence is TGTGCCAGCAGCCCTTCGACTAGCGGAGCCCAAGAGACCCAGTACTTC.